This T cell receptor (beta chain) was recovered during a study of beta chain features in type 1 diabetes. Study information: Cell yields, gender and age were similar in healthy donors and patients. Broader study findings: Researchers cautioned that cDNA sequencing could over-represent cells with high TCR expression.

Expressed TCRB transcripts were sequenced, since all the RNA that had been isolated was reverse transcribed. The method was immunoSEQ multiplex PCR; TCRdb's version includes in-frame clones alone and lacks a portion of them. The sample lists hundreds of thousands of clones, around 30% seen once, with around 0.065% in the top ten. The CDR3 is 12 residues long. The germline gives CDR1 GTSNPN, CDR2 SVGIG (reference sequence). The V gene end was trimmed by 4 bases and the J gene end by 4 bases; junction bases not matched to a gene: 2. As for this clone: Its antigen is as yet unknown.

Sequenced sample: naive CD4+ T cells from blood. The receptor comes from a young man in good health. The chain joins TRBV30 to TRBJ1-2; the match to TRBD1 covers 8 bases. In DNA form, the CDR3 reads TGTGCCTGGACAGGGGGCGCCTATGGCTACACCTTC. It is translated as CAWTGGAYGYTF.